This T cell receptor (beta chain) was identified during a study of cytomegalovirus exposure and HLA in healthy donors. It was with 60 Vbeta and 13 Jbeta primers that the PCR ran. Using immunoSEQ multiplex PCR, the repertoire was profiled, and TCRdb retains in-frame clones only, with some absent. The repertoire consists of some 160,000 clones, with approximately 81% occurring once and the leading ten covering 1.3%. CDR1 and CDR2 from the germline V gene are SNHLY and FYNNEI. The CDR3 is made up of 14 amino acids. Trimming took 3 bases from V and 8 from J, leaving 16 bases between them. This clonotype originated in a man aged 50 or older in good health and CMV-seropositive. V and J are TRBV2 and TRBJ1-2; D remains ambiguous. The sample was PBMCs. The CDR3: CASSDSDRAGGYTF. CDR3 sequence (DNA): TGTGCCAGCAGTGACTCTGACCGCGCGGGGGGCTACACCTTC.